This T cell receptor (beta chain) was retrieved from a study of cytomegalovirus exposure and HLA in healthy donors. General study points: Another analysis was done later, and it associated 16,951 TCR beta sequences with HLA alleles at 0.05 false discovery rate.

The germline V gene encodes CDR1 SGHRS and CDR2 YFSETQ. CDR3 size: 20 residues. Losses at the gene ends were 3 bases for V and 1 base for J; bases not matched to a gene: 16. PCR used 60 Vbeta primers and 13 Jbeta primers. Measured with immunoSEQ multiplex PCR; TCRdb has only the in-frame clones, and not every one. The sample includes tens of thousands of clones, about four fifths seen only once; the top ten take around 1.5%. With regard to this clone: The target antigen is unknown.

Sequenced material: PBMCs. The rearrangement joins TRBV5-1 to TRBJ2-1, with 10 bases identical to TRBD2. The TCR comes from a man aged 35-49 years in good health and CMV-seronegative. CDR3 bases: TGCGCCAGCAGCTACCGTTTAGCTAGCGGGAGTACACTGTCCTACAATGAGCAGTTCTTC. Translating gives CASSYRLASGSTLSYNEQFF.